The next 10 T cell receptor beta chains were all read from a single sample in a study of regulatory T cells in long-lasting Graves disease. According to the study, TCR beta libraries were built with iRepertoire HTBI primers and CDR3-region Arm-PCR. In TCRdb, the multiplex PCR reads were re-called with MiXCR into one record per CDR3 protein. The sample records some 450,000 distinct CDR3 sequences, about 17% being singletons. The time point: newly diagnosed GD, antithyroid drugs for less than 3 months. PBMCs provided the RNA from which the TCR library was made. The same data also went into a second study, on T cells in Graves' hyperthyroidism and ophthalmopathy.

This sample comprised peripheral blood mononuclear cells (PBMCs), obtained at new diagnosis, from a patient treated with antithyroid drugs. The receptor source for this set is a woman aged 25 to 39 with Graves disease.

As for this clonotype: Since a much larger clone is just one base distant, this may be a read error. V usage is TRBV20-1 and J usage is TRBJ2-4; the D is unclear. V gave up 3 bases and J gave up 13 bases, with 25 bases separating them. The germline V gene encodes CDR1 DFQATT and CDR2 SNEGSKA (reference sequence). The CDR3 runs 15 residues. The CDR3 region is CSASFRRSAYNEQYF. The CDR3 nucleotides read TGCAGTGCTAGTTTTCGGAGAAGCGCCTACAATGAGCAGTACTTC.

This clonotype was detected many times. The chain employs TRBV18 and TRBJ2-1; D gene ambiguous. Trimming left V 0 bases short and J 6 bases short, with 12 bases between. Looked up from germline, CDR1 is KGHSH and CDR2 is LQKENI. The length of the CDR3 is 15 residues. Here the CDR3 DNA reads TGTGCCAGCTCACCACCCCAGGCGAACGGCAATGAGCAGTTCTTC. Translated: CASSPPQANGNEQFF.

This clonotype was detected many times. The chain couples TRBV20-1 to TRBJ2-7; no clear D. V lost 7 bases and J 5 bases, leaving 6 bases between the germline ends. The CDR3 is 9 residues long. The germline V gene has CDR1 DFQATT and CDR2 SNEGSKA (reference sequence). This chain's CDR3 is CSVFNEQYF. The CDR3 nucleotides read TGCAGTGTCTTCAACGAGCAGTACTTC.

In this sample, this clonotype turned up many times. The chain carries TRBV13 and TRBJ2-7; 7 bases are shared with TRBD1. V lost 3 bases to trimming and J lost 4 bases; unmatched junction nucleotides: 12. Germline lookup yields CDR1 PRHDT and CDR2 FYEKMQ (reference sequence). The CDR3 sequence is 16 residues long. CDR3 amino acids: CASSLGPGQRYYEQYF. The CDR3 nucleotides read TGTGCCAGCAGCTTGGGTCCGGGACAGAGATATTACGAGCAGTACTTC.

This clonotype is a singleton in its sample. The chain joins TRBV9 to TRBJ2-1; D perhaps matches TRBD2 (6 bases). The CDR3 has 15 residues. CDR1 SGDLS and CDR2 YYNGEE come from the germline V gene. V was pared by 0 bases and J by 1 base, with 8 bases between. The CDR3 loop is CASSVGRGSYNEQFF. CDR3 coding DNA: TGTGCCAGCAGCGTAGGGAGGGGATCCTACAATGAGCAGTTCTTC.

Ten or more counts support this clonotype. The chain is built from TRBV20-1 and TRBJ2-1; 8 bases line up with TRBD1. Germline-derived CDR1 and CDR2 are DFQATT and SNEGSKA (reference sequence). The CDR3 is 14 residues long. The ends lost 0 bases at V and 5 bases at J; junction bases unmatched: 3. The DNA for the CDR3 is TGCAGTGCTAGAGAACAGGGGGTCGACAATGAGCAGTTCTTC. This encodes CSAREQGVDNEQFF.

This clonotype was observed a handful of times. The V gene is TRBV10-2, the J gene TRBJ2-5; D is ambiguous. V gave up 11 bases and J gave up 0 bases, with 7 bases separating them. This CDR3 is 11 amino acids long. Germline V gene sequence: CDR1 WSHSY, CDR2 SAAADI. The CDR3 DNA follows: TGCGCCTGCCTGTACCAAGAGACCCAGTACTTC. Amino acid sequence: CACLYQETQYF.

This clonotype showed up many times. The rearrangement links TRBV3-1 to TRBJ2-7, with 9 bases that match TRBD2. The CDR3 sequence is 15 residues long. V gave up 6 bases and J gave up 3 bases; unmatched junction bases: 9. CDR1 and CDR2 from the germline V gene are LGHDT and YNNKEL (reference sequence). CDR3 protein: CASSRGLALVYEQYF. The CDR3 region has the DNA TGTGCCAGCAGTCGCGGACTAGCGCTCGTCTACGAGCAGTACTTC.

The gene calls are TRBV28 and TRBJ2-3; no clear D gene. V was clipped by 3 bases and J by 5 bases, with 15 bases between them. Germline lookup yields CDR1 MDHEN and CDR2 SYDVKM. The CDR3 loop spans 15 amino acids. The CDR3 here is CASSLRTPGGDTQYF. CDR3 bases: TGTGCCAGCAGTTTGCGGACCCCGGGTGGAGATACGCAGTATTTT. Full variable domain (missing parts from reference TRBV28 and TRBJ2-3): DVKVTQSSRYLVKRTGEKVFLECVQDMDHENMFWYRQDPGLGLRLIYFSYDVKMKEKGDIPEGYSVSREKKERFSLILESASTNQTSMYLCASSLRTPGGDTQYFGPGTRLTVL.

The sample holds a few counts of this clonotype. Written as DNA, the CDR3 is TGTGCCAGCAGTGAGGCGGGACAAAATGAAAAACTGTTTTTT. This gives the protein CASSEAGQNEKLFF. The chain recombines TRBV2 with TRBJ1-4; D perhaps matches TRBD1 (6 bases). V lost 3 bases and J 5 bases, leaving 10 bases between the germline ends. Germline assignment: CDR1 SNHLY and CDR2 FYNNEI. The CDR3 spans 14 residues.